This TCR beta chain emerged from a study of breast tumors, draining lymph nodes, adjacent tissues. Study-level findings and limits: Most tumor T cells seemingly derive from lymph node, then expand in tumor. Luminal-like breast cancer showed significantly greater tumor-nontumor repertoire similarity than basal-like breast cancer did. That most tumor T cells come from lymph nodes remained unproven. Tumors had less TCR diversity than lymph nodes, more than nontumor tissue.

Breast cancer patients provided tissue from their axillary draining lymph nodes. In its sample, this clonotype was seen a few times. Its antigen is still unknown. Trimming took off 6 bases at V and 9 bases at J, with 20 bases between the two ends. Germline V CDR1 and CDR2: MDHEN, SYDVKM. The CDR3 has 14 amino acids. TCRdb processed the multiplex PCR reads anew with MiXCR; each CDR3 protein has one entry. The data show tens of thousands of distinct CDR3 sequences, around 20% seen once. The TCR comes from a female donor with breast cancer. Some clones in this sample may be carry-over from other donors' samples. The chain links TRBV28 to TRBJ1-2; D gene unclear. Sequenced material: axillary lymph node tissue. The CDR3 sequence: CASSSSQDVSRYTF. The CDR3 nucleotides are TGTGCCAGCAGCTCTTCCCAGGACGTCTCCCGCTACACCTTC.